The T cell receptor (beta chain) described here comes from a study of blood T cell repertoires in COVID-19 (dated by TCRdb to 2018 to 2020). With respect to the entire study: The collaborator samples originated in the United States, Italy and Spain and spanned the acute and convalescent phases of COVID-19. The material from the prospective study consisted of cDNA or gDNA derived from T cells, B-cell-depleted T cells, or PBMCs. The dataset comprised deeply sampled blood TCRbeta repertoires from subjects exposed to, actively infected with, or recovered from COVID-19. The repertoires were released in a freely available public database intended as a resource for research on the immune response to SARS-CoV-2. Samples came from the ongoing ImmuneRACE study (first 160 participants) plus 1,254 subjects from 6 global collaborators. A de-identified subject ID, COVID-19 status, age in years and sex were almost always included in the sample metadata. HLA class I and class II types, where available, came from metadata supplied by the sample provider rather than from assay-based typing. What the work shows at the level of the full study, not this receptor alone: The quantity of clinical and demographic metadata differed by source and by participant and was supplied without curation.

The germline V gene (reference sequence) specifies SGHNT as CDR1 and YYREEE as CDR2. The germline V end is reduced by 7 bases and the J end by 4 bases; junction bases left unmatched: 9. The CDR3 has 16 amino acids, counting the end cysteine and phenylalanine. Only CDR3 DNA is held: 48 bases, read in frame from base 1. The immunoSEQ Assay, a bias-controlled multiplex PCR, was used to amplify TCRbeta CDR3 regions from genomic DNA. The authors processed their data as follows. Nucleated cell counts per sample were estimated from amplification of reference gene primers within the assay. To quantify the absolute abundance of each unique TCRbeta CDR3 rearrangement, sequence reads were collapsed and filtered. For each sample, productive Simpson clonality was calculated as the square root of Simpson's diversity index across productive rearrangements. The clones in this table, taken by TCRdb from immuneACCESS, are in-frame only. Not every clone is retained; where verified, under half of the shortfall comes from an unresolved V gene, and the cause of the rest is unknown. V, J and clone size are those of that table, while D and trimming were read from the DNA. The sample data list fewer than 300,000 clones, and over 75% of these were observed just once. The top ten clones comprise around 16% of the sample.

Worth noting for this clone: Its antigen remains unidentified. No much larger clone exists at a distance of one base, and base qualities are not known.

In the prospective study, participants were 18 to 89 years old, resided in around 25 geographic areas of the United States, and were enrolled through a virtual design. In the prospective study, cohorts were assigned on the basis of participant-reported clinical history obtained from a screening survey and a study questionnaire. Recovered participants in ImmuneRACE Cohort 3 were defined by two consecutive negative NP/OP PCR tests, clearance by a healthcare professional, or resolution of symptoms. Mobile phlebotomists in the prospective study collected whole blood, serum and a nasopharyngeal or oropharyngeal swab from every participant. Over a 2-month period, participants in the prospective study had the option of providing additional blood draws and questionnaires. Before DNA extraction, blood samples from the prospective study were shipped at room temperature or frozen.

Recombination joined TRBV5-4 with TRBJ2-5, with TRBD2 matching 14 junction bases. The material sequenced was PBMCs or T cells enriched from blood (not recorded which). This TCR was sampled from a man aged 18 to 29 who had recovered from COVID-19. In nucleotide form, the sequence is TGTGCCAGCGAACCGGGACTAGCGGGAGTGGGAGAGACCCAGTACTTC. Its protein is CASEPGLAGVGETQYF. This CDR3, with the reference TRBV5-4 and TRBJ2-5 proteins standing in past its ends, gives the full variable domain ETGVTQSPTHLIKTRGQQVTLRCSSQSGHNTVSWYQQALGQGPQFIFQYYREEENGRGNFPPRFSGLQFPNYSSELNVNALELDDSALYLCASEPGLAGVGETQYFGPGTRLLVL.